The rows below give T cell receptor beta chains drawn from one sample of a study of T cell responses to AZD1222 COVID-19 vaccine. Clones were read by immunoSEQ multiplex PCR, and TCRdb kept only the in-frame ones, dropping some. The top ten hold 0.85% to 1.1% of the sample, which has about 170,000 clones, roughly nine tenths seen once. Sequences were derived from peripheral blood, sampled 28 days after the second AZD1222 dose. The source of these receptors is an adult who received the AZD1222 COVID-19 vaccine. Both conserved end residues are part of each CDR3. A D gene is named only where the DNA matches it firmly. Rows may omit the clone size; those that give it use once, few, many or a size class.

j_call | d_call | v_call | clone_size | cdr3_nt | cdr3_aa
TRBJ1-6 | TRBD1 | TRBV6-5 | . | TGTGCCAGCACCTCGACAGGGAATCCCAATTCACCCCTCCACTTT | CASTSTGNPNSPLHF
TRBJ2-3 | . | TRBV6-5 | . | TGTGCCAGCAGTAACCTCAGGGGGAGGGCAGATACGCAGTATTTT | CASSNLRGRADTQYF
TRBJ1-6 | . | TRBV4-2 | . | TGTGCCAGCAGCCAAGGGGTCAGGGTTTTTTCACCCCTCCACTTT | CASSQGVRVFSPLHF
TRBJ2-1 | . | TRBV3-1/TRBV3-2 | . | TGTGCCAGCAGCCAAGAAGGCAGGACCAATGAGCAGTTCTTC | CASSQEGRTNEQFF
TRBJ1-2 | TRBD1 | TRBV14 | . | TGTGCCAGCAGCCAAGGCCGACAGGGGATTATTAGTAGCTATGGCTACACCTTC | CASSQGRQGIISSYGYTF
TRBJ2-2 | . | TRBV6-4 | . | TGTGCCAGCAGTGACTCGAAGGAGGGAGGCACCGGGGAGCTGTTTTTT | CASSDSKEGGTGELFF
TRBJ2-5 | . | TRBV12-3/TRBV12-4 | once | TGTGCCAGCAGCCGGGGACCGTGGGAGACCCAGTACTTC | CASSRGPWETQYF
TRBJ1-2 | . | TRBV24-1 | . | TGTGCCACCCCCGCTGGCTACACCTTC | CATPAGYTF
TRBJ2-3 | . | TRBV7-9 | . | TGTGCCAGCCGCACGGGGGTACTAGCAGATACGCAGTATTTT | CASRTGVLADTQYF
TRBJ2-3 | . | TRBV29-1 | . | TGCAGCGTCGAACAGGGTAGAGATACGCAGTATTTT | CSVEQGRDTQYF
TRBJ1-1 | . | TRBV6-2/TRBV6-3 | few | TGTGCCAGCAGTTACGGGGGACGGGTGAACACTGAAGCTTTCTTT | CASSYGGRVNTEAFF
TRBJ1-5 | . | TRBV7-2 | . | TGTGCCAGCAGCTTAGGGGGACGGAGCAATCAGCCCCAGCATTTT | CASSLGGRSNQPQHF
TRBJ1-2 | TRBD1 | TRBV7-9 | . | TGTGCCAGCATCAAATCAGGGGGCGGCTATGGCTACACCTTC | CASIKSGGGYGYTF
TRBJ2-7 | . | TRBV2 | . | TGTGCCAGCGGTTTCGGCTACGAGCAGTACTTC | CASGFGYEQYF
TRBJ2-5 | . | TRBV11-2 | . | TGTGCCAGCAGCCCTGGTCCCCGAGTGGCAGAGCAGTACCAAGAGACCCAGTACTTC | CASSPGPRVAEQYQETQYF
TRBJ2-7 | TRBD1 | TRBV19 | . | TGTGCCAGTAGTTTCCGGGACAGCTCCTACGAGCAGTACTTC | CASSFRDSSYEQYF
TRBJ1-3 | . | TRBV13 | once | TGTGCCAGCAGCAACCTAGGGGGGCCCATATATTTT | CASSNLGGPIYF
TRBJ1-6 | TRBD1 | TRBV30 | . | TGTGCCTGGAGAAGGAGGGGGCCCTATTCACCCCTCCACTTT | CAWRRRGPYSPLHF
TRBJ1-5 | TRBD1 | TRBV6-2/TRBV6-3 | . | TGTGCCAGCAGTTACTCCGGGACAGGCAATCAGCCCCAGCATTTT | CASSYSGTGNQPQHF
TRBJ1-1 | TRBD1 | TRBV15 | . | TGTGCCACCAGCAGACTACGCGGGACAGCGAACACTGAAGCTTTCTTT | CATSRLRGTANTEAFF
TRBJ2-2 | . | TRBV10-3 | . | TGTGCCATAGAGACGAGGGGAAAAACGAACACCGGGGAGCTGTTTTTT | CAIETRGKTNTGELFF
TRBJ2-3 | . | TRBV4-2 | . | TGTGCCAGCAGCCAAGGGCCAGCGCAGTATTTT | CASSQGPAQYF
TRBJ2-7 | TRBD1 | TRBV5-1 | . | TGCGCCAGCAGCTTCCTCAAACCGGGACAGGGTTACGAGCAGTACTTC | CASSFLKPGQGYEQYF
TRBJ1-3 | TRBD1 | TRBV5-1 | . | TGCGCCAGCAGCGCTGGACAGGGGGCCTCCGGAAACACCATATATTTT | CASSAGQGASGNTIYF
TRBJ1-2 | . | TRBV10-3 | once | TGTGCCATCAGTGAGTCGGGAGGGATCGGGTATGGCTACACCTTC | CAISESGGIGYGYTF
TRBJ2-3 | . | TRBV5-1 | . | TGCGCCAGCAGCCTACAGGGTAGCGCTAGCACAGATACGCAGTATTTT | CASSLQGSASTDTQYF
TRBJ2-3 | . | TRBV18 | . | TGTGCCAGCTCACCACAAGGACAGCTTTCACCAGATACGCAGTATTTT | CASSPQGQLSPDTQYF
TRBJ2-3 | . | TRBV7-8 | . | TGTGCCAGCAGCCCCGACTTTGGCACAGATACGCAGTATTTT | CASSPDFGTDTQYF
TRBJ2-1 | . | TRBV15 | . | TGTGCCACCAGCAGAGGAGGAGTGGCGGGGTCCTCCTACAATGAGCAGTTCTTC | CATSRGGVAGSSYNEQFF
TRBJ1-4 | . | TRBV5-5 | . | TGTGCCAGCAGCTTACAGCCAGCAACTAATGAAAAACTGTTTTTT | CASSLQPATNEKLFF
TRBJ2-7 | TRBD2 | TRBV5-4 | few | TGTGCCAGCAGCTTGCGGAGCGGGGGCCTCGGGGACGAGCAGTACTTC | CASSLRSGGLGDEQYF
TRBJ1-3 | . | TRBV5-3 | . | TGTGCCAAAATGGGAGGGGTCGGAAACACCATATATTTT | CAKMGGVGNTIYF
TRBJ2-2 | . | TRBV7-8 | . | TGTGCCAGCAGCTTAGTGGGGAGTGGCACCGGGGAGCTGTTTTTT | CASSLVGSGTGELFF
TRBJ2-5 | TRBD1 | TRBV29-1 | . | TGCAGCGTAAACCCCGGGACAGCCCAAGAGACCCAGTACTTC | CSVNPGTAQETQYF
TRBJ1-4 | . | TRBV5-1 | . | TGCGCCAGCAGGACCGACAGTTTCGGAACTAATGAAAAACTGTTTTTT | CASRTDSFGTNEKLFF
TRBJ1-4 | . | TRBV14 | . | TGTGCCAGCAGCCAATATACAGGGAGGGGTGAAAAACTGTTTTTT | CASSQYTGRGEKLFF
TRBJ1-1 | . | TRBV7-2 | . | TGTGCCAGCAGCCGGGACCCCATGAACACTGAAGCTTTCTTT | CASSRDPMNTEAFF
TRBJ2-7 | . | TRBV21-1 | . | TGTGCCATCCCGCCTCGAGGAGACGAGCAGTACTTC | CAIPPRGDEQYF
TRBJ2-1 | . | TRBV28 | . | TGTGCCCATAAAGGGACCAACAATGAGCAGTTCTTC | CAHKGTNNEQFF
TRBJ2-7 | . | TRBV7-9 | . | TGTGCCAGCAGCCCCGGGACACCTAACTACGAGCAGTACTTC | CASSPGTPNYEQYF